This T cell receptor (beta chain) comes out of a study of cytomegalovirus exposure and HLA in healthy donors. Study-wide results and limits: A later look showed TCR association rates differing by HLA locus, highest for DRB1 and lowest for HLA-C. Overall, around 160 TCR beta chains were annotated as cytomegalovirus-associated. A later analysis found that most CMV-associated TCR beta chains appeared HLA-restricted.

The PCR made use of 60 Vbeta and 13 Jbeta primers. This table comes from immunoSEQ multiplex PCR, and its TCRdb copy is limited to in-frame clones, with some not included. The sample yields 150,000 to 200,000 clones, of which the top ten take up almost 0.75%. Whereas donors were nominally healthy upon sampling, unrecorded immune exposures were probable. Comment on this clone: Antigen unknown.

Germline V CDR1 and CDR2: SGHVS, FNYEAQ. The V end lost 2 bases, the J end lost 0 bases, and 10 bases lay between the germline ends. This CDR3 is 16 amino acids long. Sequenced sample: PBMCs. This rearrangement joins TRBV7-6 to TRBJ2-2, with D tentatively TRBD2 (6 bases). This TCR derives from a boy younger than 18 in good health and CMV-seronegative. This CDR3 reads CASSLIGGTNTGELFF. The DNA for the CDR3 is TGTGCCAGCAGCTTAATTGGCGGGACGAACACCGGGGAGCTGTTTTTT.